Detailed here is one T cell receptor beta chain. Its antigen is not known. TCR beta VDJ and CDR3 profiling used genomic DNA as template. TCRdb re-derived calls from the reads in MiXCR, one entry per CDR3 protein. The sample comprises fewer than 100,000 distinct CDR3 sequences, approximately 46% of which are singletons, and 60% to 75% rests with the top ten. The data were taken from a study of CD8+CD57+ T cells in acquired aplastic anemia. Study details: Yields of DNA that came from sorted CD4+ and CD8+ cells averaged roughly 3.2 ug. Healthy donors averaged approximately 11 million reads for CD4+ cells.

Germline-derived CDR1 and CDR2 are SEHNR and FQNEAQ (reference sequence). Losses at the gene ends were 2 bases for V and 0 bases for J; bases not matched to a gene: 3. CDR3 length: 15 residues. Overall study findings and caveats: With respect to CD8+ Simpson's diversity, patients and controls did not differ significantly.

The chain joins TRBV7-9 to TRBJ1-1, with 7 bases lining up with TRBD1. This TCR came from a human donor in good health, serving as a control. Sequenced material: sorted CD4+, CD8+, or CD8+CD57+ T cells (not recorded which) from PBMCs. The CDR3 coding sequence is TGTGCCAGCAGCTTAAGACAGGGCCTGAACACTGAAGCTTTCTTT. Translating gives CASSLRQGLNTEAFF.